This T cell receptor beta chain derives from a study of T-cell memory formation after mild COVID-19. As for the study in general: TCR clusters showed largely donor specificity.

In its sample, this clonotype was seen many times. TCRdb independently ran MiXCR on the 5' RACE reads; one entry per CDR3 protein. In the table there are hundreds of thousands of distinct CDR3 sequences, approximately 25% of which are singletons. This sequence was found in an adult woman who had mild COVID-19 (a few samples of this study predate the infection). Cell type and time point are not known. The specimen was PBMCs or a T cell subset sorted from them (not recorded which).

CDR3: CSARVASGRTDTQYF. The CDR3 nucleotides are TGCAGTGCTAGAGTGGCTAGCGGGAGAACAGATACGCAGTATTTT. V is TRBV20-1 and J is TRBJ2-3; 10 nucleotides match TRBD2. The CDR3 has 15 residues. J was trimmed by 3 bases and V by 1 base; bases with no gene match: 4. The germline V gene has CDR1 DFQATT and CDR2 SNEGSKA (reference sequence).